This TCR beta chain was identified in a study of T cells in Graves' hyperthyroidism and ophthalmopathy. Ten or more counts support this clonotype. The study included ophthalmopathy patients with Clinical Activity Score at least 3, NOSPECS grade at least 4 and duration under 3 months. The CDR3 is made up of 13 amino acids. V lost 4 bases to trimming and J lost 7 bases; unmatched junction nucleotides: 6. Germline V CDR1 and CDR2: SGHRS, YFSETQ. Researchers amplified the TCR beta CDR3 regions from RNA transcripts. Using the HTBI primer set, a first-round RT-PCR was run on the TCR CDR3. TCRdb re-called the multiplex PCR reads with MiXCR, one entry per CDR3 protein. The profile shows fewer than 750,000 distinct CDR3 sequences, roughly 15% of them singletons.

The source is a woman in her forties or fifties with Graves' ophthalmopathy. The rearrangement joins TRBV5-1 to TRBJ2-7, with 9 bases fitting TRBD1. Sequences were obtained from blood. This CDR3 reads CASSKGQGGEQYF. The CDR3, as DNA: TGCGCCAGCAGCAAGGGACAGGGTGGTGAGCAGTACTTC.